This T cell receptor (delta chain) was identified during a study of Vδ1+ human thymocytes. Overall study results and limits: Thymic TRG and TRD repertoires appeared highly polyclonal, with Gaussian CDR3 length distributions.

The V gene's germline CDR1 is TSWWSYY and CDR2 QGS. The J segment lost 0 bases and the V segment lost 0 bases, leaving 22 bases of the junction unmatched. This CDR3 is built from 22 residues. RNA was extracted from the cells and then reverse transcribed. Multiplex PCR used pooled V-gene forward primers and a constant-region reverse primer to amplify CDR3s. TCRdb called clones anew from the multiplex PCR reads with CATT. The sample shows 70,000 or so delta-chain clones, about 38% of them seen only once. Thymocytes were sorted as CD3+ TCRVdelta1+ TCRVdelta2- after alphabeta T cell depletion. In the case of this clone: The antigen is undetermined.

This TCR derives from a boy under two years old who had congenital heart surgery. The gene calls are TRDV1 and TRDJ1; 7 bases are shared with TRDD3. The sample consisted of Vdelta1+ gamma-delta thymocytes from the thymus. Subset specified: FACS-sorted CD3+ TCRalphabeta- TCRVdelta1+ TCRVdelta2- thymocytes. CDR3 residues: CALGELYEGDWGQVPYTDKLIF. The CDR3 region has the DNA TGTGCTCTTGGGGAACTCTACGAGGGTGACTGGGGACAGGTTCCATACACCGATAAACTCATCTTT.